Listed below are T cell receptor beta chains from one sample, sequenced in a study of blood T cell repertoires in COVID-19. Assay: immunoSEQ multiplex PCR; the TCRdb copy retains only in-frame clones and omits some. This table has over 60,000 clones, 90% appearing once. The sample taken for sequencing was peripheral blood. The receptors here all came from a man over 45 with acute or convalescent COVID-19. The CDR3 runs from the conserved cysteine through the conserved F or W. The D gene is left open where the match is weak. Size tells how often a clone was seen (once, few, many) or the class of an expanded clone, and some rows leave it out.

TGTGCCAGCAGTTACAGGGGGCGGAACACTGAAGCTTTCTTT | CASSYRGRNTEAFF | NA | TRBJ1-1 | TRBV6-5 | TRBD1
TGTGCCTGGAGTGTTGTCATGGACAGTTCCGCTGGCTACACCTTC | CAWSVVMDSSAGYTF | NA | TRBJ1-2 | TRBV30 | NA
TGTGCCACCAGCAGGGCCGGGACAGGGAATGAAAAACTGTTTTTT | CATSRAGTGNEKLFF | NA | TRBJ1-4 | TRBV15 | TRBD1
TGTGCAGCCAGGACTAGCGGCACAGATACGCAGTATTTT | CAARTSGTDTQYF | NA | TRBJ2-3 | TRBV7-2 | TRBD2
TGTGCCAGCAGCCCCCAGACAGGGGTTAGCAATCAGCCCCAGCATTTT | CASSPQTGVSNQPQHF | NA | TRBJ1-5 | TRBV7-2 | TRBD1
TGTGCCAGTAGACAGGCACGAGATGAAGCTTTCTTT | CASRQARDEAFF | NA | TRBJ1-1 | TRBV19 | NA
TGTGCCAGCAGACCCACAGGGAACAATCAGCCCCAGCATTTT | CASRPTGNNQPQHF | NA | TRBJ1-5 | TRBV6-5 | NA
TGCGCCAGCAGCCGGACAGGGACCGGGGAGCTGTTTTTT | CASSRTGTGELFF | NA | TRBJ2-2 | TRBV5-1 | TRBD1
TGTGCCAGCAGCCCCTCGTGGGCCTCTGGAAACACCATATATTTT | CASSPSWASGNTIYF | NA | TRBJ1-3 | TRBV7-6 | NA
TGCGCCAGCAGCTTGGGTCTAGCCGGCACAGATACGCAGTATTTT | CASSLGLAGTDTQYF | NA | TRBJ2-3 | TRBV5-1 | NA
TGTGCCGGCAGTGACACATTCCAAGAGACCCAGTACTTC | CAGSDTFQETQYF | once | TRBJ2-5 | TRBV6-1 | NA
TGCGCCAGCAGTGAGTCTTCAGGGGGCATCTACGAGCAGTACTTC | CASSESSGGIYEQYF | NA | TRBJ2-7 | TRBV10-1 | TRBD1
TGTGCCAGCAGCGTAGCCGCAGGGGTGGGCACTGAAGCTTTCTTT | CASSVAAGVGTEAFF | NA | TRBJ1-1 | TRBV9 | NA
TGTGCCAGTACTCCGGGCTATGGCTACACCTTC | CASTPGYGYTF | NA | TRBJ1-2 | TRBV19 | NA
TGTGCCAGCAGCCTCGACAGGAACACTGAAGCTTTCTTT | CASSLDRNTEAFF | NA | TRBJ1-1 | TRBV6-5 | NA
TGTGCCAGTAGTATAGATGGAACAGGGATTTTCGAGCAGTACTTC | CASSIDGTGIFEQYF | NA | TRBJ2-7 | TRBV19 | NA
TGTGCCAGCAGCCTCCGGAGCGAAAAGACCGGGGAGCTGTTTTTT | CASSLRSEKTGELFF | NA | TRBJ2-2 | TRBV6-5 | NA
TGTGCCAGTAGTGTACGTTTCGGGAGTCTCTACGAGCAGTACTTC | CASSVRFGSLYEQYF | NA | TRBJ2-7 | TRBV19 | NA
TGTGCCAGTAGTATCAGGGGGCAAGGGCAGCCCCAGCATTTT | CASSIRGQGQPQHF | NA | TRBJ1-5 | TRBV19 | TRBD1
TGTGCCAGCAGCAATCCAGGGGTGAACACTGAAGCTTTCTTT | CASSNPGVNTEAFF | NA | TRBJ1-1 | TRBV21-1 | NA
TGTGCCATCAGAGCTAGAGAGGATCAGCCCCAGCATTTT | CAIRAREDQPQHF | NA | TRBJ1-5 | TRBV10-3 | NA
TGTGCCAGTACCCAGGGGAACACTGAAGCTTTCTTT | CASTQGNTEAFF | NA | TRBJ1-1 | TRBV19 | NA
TGTGCCAGCAGCTTTGGGACTGCAACTAATGAAAAACTGTTTTTT | CASSFGTATNEKLFF | NA | TRBJ1-4 | TRBV11-3 | NA
TGTGCCAGCAGCCCAGTGAGGGCGGGGGGCTACACCTTC | CASSPVRAGGYTF | NA | TRBJ1-2 | TRBV11-2 | NA
TGTGCCAGCTCACCGATTACGGGACTAGCGGGAGAAAGATACGAGCAGTACTTC | CASSPITGLAGERYEQYF | NA | TRBJ2-7 | TRBV18 | TRBD2
TGTGCCAGCAGTTTGCGGGAGTGGAATGAGCAGTTCTTC | CASSLREWNEQFF | NA | TRBJ2-1 | TRBV27 | TRBD2
TGTGCCAGCAGTGAAGTACCCGGGCCCCAGCATTTT | CASSEVPGPQHF | NA | TRBJ1-5 | TRBV6-1 | NA
TGTGCCAGCAGTTTAGGATACGTGGGCAAGTACGAGCAGTACTTC | CASSLGYVGKYEQYF | once | TRBJ2-7 | TRBV27 | NA
TGTGCCTGGGGGAAGGGGGCGTCTAATGAAAAACTGTTTTTT | CAWGKGASNEKLFF | NA | TRBJ1-4 | TRBV30 | TRBD1
TGTGCCTGGACCGCCCCGGGACTAGGATCCTACGAGCAGTACTTC | CAWTAPGLGSYEQYF | NA | TRBJ2-7 | TRBV30 | TRBD2
TGCGCCAGCAGTCGACAAACGACAGGGGTTGGCGAGCAGTACTTC | CASSRQTTGVGEQYF | NA | TRBJ2-7 | TRBV4-1 | TRBD1
TGTGCCAGCAGCAAAGGTTGGGGGGGACTAAAAACGGCCTACGAGCAGTACTTC | CASSKGWGGLKTAYEQYF | NA | TRBJ2-7 | TRBV21-1 | NA
TGTGCCAGCAGCGCCGGACAGGAAGAATATAGCAATCAGCCCCAGCATTTT | CASSAGQEEYSNQPQHF | few | TRBJ1-5 | TRBV21-1 | NA
TGTGCCAGCGGGGCTAGACAGAGCTATAGCAATCAGCCCCAGCATTTT | CASGARQSYSNQPQHF | NA | TRBJ1-5 | TRBV27 | NA
TGTGCCAGCAGGGAGGGACTAGCGGGAGTGAGTGAGCAGTTCTTC | CASREGLAGVSEQFF | NA | TRBJ2-1 | TRBV2 | TRBD2
TGTGCCAGTACCGCGGGAGGGCAGGGTGGCACTGAAGCTTTCTTT | CASTAGGQGGTEAFF | NA | TRBJ1-1 | TRBV19 | NA
TGTGCCAGCAGCCCGGAGACTCGGAGAGGAGGGGAGACCCAGTACTTC | CASSPETRRGGETQYF | NA | TRBJ2-5 | TRBV5-4 | NA
TGTGCCAGCAGTTTTCCCCTAGCGGGAGGGCTTTCCTACGAGCAGTACTTC | CASSFPLAGGLSYEQYF | NA | TRBJ2-7 | TRBV6-2/TRBV6-3 | TRBD2
TGTGCCAGCAGCTGGGAGGTAGGGGTCATGAACACTGAAGCTTTCTTT | CASSWEVGVMNTEAFF | NA | TRBJ1-1 | TRBV5-6 | NA
TGTGCCAGCAGTGACTCTGGGACTAGCCGCAATGAGCAGTTCTTC | CASSDSGTSRNEQFF | NA | TRBJ2-1 | TRBV6-4 | TRBD2
TGCGCCAGCAGCCAAGAAAGGCGGTCTGAAGCTTTCTTT | CASSQERRSEAFF | once | TRBJ1-1 | TRBV4-1 | NA
TGTGCCAGCAGTATCCGACAGGGAAGAAGCAATCAGCCCCAGCATTTT | CASSIRQGRSNQPQHF | NA | TRBJ1-5 | TRBV21-1 | NA
TGTGCCAGCAGCTCGCTTCGAACTCCCTCTCACACAGATACGCAGTATTTT | CASSSLRTPSHTDTQYF | NA | TRBJ2-3 | TRBV5-6 | NA
TGTGCCAGCAGGTCGGACAGGGGGACCTACGAGCAGTACTTC | CASRSDRGTYEQYF | NA | TRBJ2-7 | TRBV6-5 | TRBD1
TGTGCCAGTAGTACGAGCGGGAGTACCCAGTTCTTC | CASSTSGSTQFF | NA | TRBJ2-1 | TRBV19 | TRBD2
TGCAGCGTTGAAAAGCGTTGGTCACCCCTCCACTTT | CSVEKRWSPLHF | NA | TRBJ1-6 | TRBV29-1 | NA
TGTGCCAGCAGCCCGAGAAATTCACCCCTCCACTTT | CASSPRNSPLHF | NA | TRBJ1-6 | TRBV27 | NA
TGTGCCAGCAGCCAAGATTCACTGAGGTTCTACGAGCAGTACTTC | CASSQDSLRFYEQYF | once | TRBJ2-7 | TRBV14 | NA
TGTGCCAGCAGTCCCGGGACAGGGGGACGGGAGACCCAGTACTTC | CASSPGTGGRETQYF | NA | TRBJ2-5 | TRBV6-5 | TRBD1
TGCGCCAGCAGCGTGAGACAGGGGACGGCGAACACTGAAGCTTTCTTT | CASSVRQGTANTEAFF | NA | TRBJ1-1 | TRBV5-1 | TRBD1
TGCGCCAGCAGCCAAGATGTAGCGGGGTTCACAGATACGCAGTATTTT | CASSQDVAGFTDTQYF | NA | TRBJ2-3 | TRBV4-3 | TRBD2
TGTGCCACCAGTGATCCGGAGGGTAGCGGCTCCTACGAGCAGTACTTC | CATSDPEGSGSYEQYF | once | TRBJ2-7 | TRBV24-1 | NA
TGTGCCAGCAGCCTCGGTCACTTTAGCAATCAGCCCCAGCATTTT | CASSLGHFSNQPQHF | NA | TRBJ1-5 | TRBV3-1/TRBV3-2 | NA
TGTGCCTGGGGTACGGGGCGGGGAGGGCCTTACTACAATGAGCAGTTCTTC | CAWGTGRGGPYYNEQFF | NA | TRBJ2-1 | TRBV30 | TRBD2
TGTGCCAGTAAGGCGGGTCCCGCAAACGTCCTGACTTTC | CASKAGPANVLTF | NA | TRBJ2-6 | TRBV19 | NA
TGTGCCAGCAGCCTCAGAGGGTCAACTAATGAAAAACTGTTTTTT | CASSLRGSTNEKLFF | once | TRBJ1-4 | TRBV11-2 | NA
TGTGCCTGGTTTCGAGGGGGCGCCAGCCCCTCCTACGAGCAGTACTTC | CAWFRGGASPSYEQYF | NA | TRBJ2-7 | TRBV30 | TRBD1
TGTGCCAGCTCACCAATAGCACTTGCAACTAATGAAAAACTGTTTTTT | CASSPIALATNEKLFF | NA | TRBJ1-4 | TRBV18 | NA
TGTGCCAGCAGCTCGGCTGACAGGGGGCATAGAGAGACCCAGTACTTC | CASSSADRGHRETQYF | NA | TRBJ2-5 | TRBV5-4 | TRBD1